This paragraph covers one T cell receptor (beta chain) sequence. Its specificity is not known. These data are taken from a study of OX40 agonist ivuxolimab in advanced cancers. Study-wide results and limits: At 0.1 to 3.0 mg/kg and by week 6, clonal expansion occurred in CD4+ and CD8+ blood T cells. The investigators did not determine what antigen specificity the expanded peripheral T cells had. CD4+ T cells averaged fewer expanded clones than CD8+ T cells.

Clones were sequenced by immunoSEQ multiplex PCR, and TCRdb holds only the in-frame ones, with some missing. The table lists 70,000 to 95,000 clones, approximately 91% of them singletons. V was pared by 0 bases and J by 7 bases, with 16 bases between. Germline CDR1 reads MNHEY; CDR2 reads SMNVEV (reference sequence). This CDR3 contains 15 residues. This TCR was sampled from an adult with an advanced solid tumor such as melanoma, head and neck, liver or kidney cancer. The sequencing here drew on CD4+ or CD8+ T cells sorted from blood, taken in a trial of the OX40 agonist ivuxolimab. The chain links TRBV27 to TRBJ2-7; TRBD2 might be the D (5 bases). CDR3 nucleotides: TGTGCCAGCAGTTTATCCCCTTCCGTATCGGGGGAGCAGTACTTC. Translation gives CASSLSPSVSGEQYF.